Below, 29 T cell receptor beta chains from the same sample are listed, as sequenced in a study of shared clonotypes between healthy human individuals. Method: immunoSEQ multiplex PCR; TCRdb's copy keeps in-frame clones and lacks some. The repertoire holds around 1.9 million clones, with approximately 92% as singletons. CD8 cells classed as naive were CD45RO-negative and positively selected for CCR7, excluding terminally differentiated effector memory CD45RA+ cells. Material for sequencing was naive CD8+ T cells from PBMCs. The receptors were sampled from a man aged 18 to 30 in good health. Some clones in this sample may be carry-over from other donors' samples.

A single count supports this clone. J is TRBJ2-3 and V is TRBV19, with 9 bases matching TRBD2. V trimming: 4 bases; J trimming: 3 bases; junction bases outside the gene matches: 11. This CDR3 comprises 17 residues. From germline, CDR1 is LNHDA and CDR2 SQIVND (reference sequence). The CDR3 region has the DNA TGTGCCAGTAGTAGTAACAAACCGGGACTAGCAACAGATACGCAGTATTTT. The encoded protein is CASSSNKPGLATDTQYF. Complete variable domain (other parts from reference TRBV19 and TRBJ2-3): DGGITQSPKYLFRKEGQNVTLSCEQNLNHDAMYWYRQDPGQGLRLIYYSQIVNDFQKGDIAEGYSVSREKKESFPLTVTSAQKNPTAFYLCASSSNKPGLATDTQYFGPGTRLTVL.

This rearrangement joins TRBV19 to TRBJ1-2, with D maybe TRBD1 (6 bases). V was pared by 8 bases and J by 8 bases, with 24 bases between. The CDR3 totals 15 residues. Germline V gene lookup returns CDR1 LNHDA and CDR2 SQIVND (reference sequence). For the CDR3, the DNA is TGTGCCAGTCGAGAGTACGACGGACGGACAGCGGGCTACACCTTC. Its translation: CASREYDGRTAGYTF.

The chain has TRBV11-2 and TRBJ2-2, with D unresolved. Germline-derived CDR1 and CDR2 are SGHAT and FQNNGV. V gave up 5 bases and J gave up 4 bases, with 8 bases separating them. The CDR3 length is 13 residues. The CDR3 nucleotides are TGTGCCAGCAGCGAGAAAAGCACCGGGGAGCTGTTTTTT. Amino acid sequence: CASSEKSTGELFF.

The CDR3 DNA sequence: TGTGCCAGCAGCTTTCCGGGGGTCCGCTACGAGCAGTACTTC. Translation gives CASSFPGVRYEQYF. The genes are TRBV7-9 and TRBJ2-7, with a tentative D call TRBD2 (6 bases). Germline CDR1 is SEHNR and CDR2 is FQNEAQ (reference sequence). The CDR3 loop spans 14 amino acids. V was trimmed by 3 bases and J by 3 bases, leaving 12 bases between them. Full variable domain (remainder filled in from reference TRBV7-9 and TRBJ2-7): DTGVSQNPRHKITKRGQNVTFRCDPISEHNRLYWYRQTLGQGPEFLTYFQNEAQLEKSRLLSDRFSAERPKGSFSTLEIQRTEQGDSAMYLCASSFPGVRYEQYFGPGTRLTVT.

This clone appeared a single time. The rearrangement links TRBV6-1 to TRBJ2-7; TRBD2 matches at 11 bases. V lost 8 bases to trimming and J lost 2 bases; unmatched junction nucleotides: 8. Per germline, CDR1 MNHNS and CDR2 SASEGT. The CDR3 has 15 residues. The DNA for the CDR3 is TGTGCCAGCCCGGGAGTAGCGGGAGGGACCTACGAGCAGTACTTC. This codes for CASPGVAGGTYEQYF.

This clone has a handful of counts. The same CDR3 arises from other DNA sequences in this sample as well. This rearrangement joins TRBV7-9 to TRBJ2-1; 9 bases are shared with TRBD2. The CDR3 is 15 amino acids. CDR1 and CDR2 from the germline V gene are SEHNR and FQNEAQ (reference sequence). J gave up 2 bases and V 5 bases, and 4 bases lay outside the gene matches. CDR3 coding DNA: TGTGCCAGCAGCCAAGCGGGAGGCCCCTACAATGAGCAGTTCTTC. Protein sequence: CASSQAGGPYNEQFF.

The chain links TRBV2 to TRBJ1-1; D is uncertain. The CDR3 totals 13 residues. Germline V gives CDR1 SNHLY, CDR2 FYNNEI. With 7 bases removed from V and 2 bases from J, the gap between germline ends came to 11 bases. The CDR3 nucleotides are TGTGCCAGCAATCCACGGCGAAACACTGAAGCTTTCTTT. Encoded protein: CASNPRRNTEAFF.

The chain is built from TRBV27 and TRBJ2-7, with D possibly TRBD2 on 5 matching bases. V was trimmed by 0 bases and J by 7 bases, leaving 10 bases between them. The V gene's germline CDR1 is MNHEY and CDR2 SMNVEV (reference sequence). The length of the CDR3 is 13 residues. CDR3 in DNA: TGTGCCAGCAGTTTATCGAGGGATCGGGAGCAGTACTTC. It encodes CASSLSRDREQYF.

The chain uses TRBV27 and TRBJ2-3; D perhaps matches TRBD2 (6 bases). The CDR3 runs to 14 residues. Germline-derived CDR1 and CDR2 are MNHEY and SMNVEV (reference sequence). V lost 7 bases and J 2 bases, leaving 13 bases between the germline ends. CDR3 sequence: CASTRDFSTDTQYF. CDR3 coding DNA: TGTGCCAGCACCCGGGACTTCTCCACAGATACGCAGTATTTT.

The chain combines TRBV28 with TRBJ2-2, with TRBD1 matching over 8 bases. CDR1 and CDR2 from the germline V gene are MDHEN and SYDVKM. This CDR3 has 16 amino acids. Germline trimming cut 6 bases from V and 3 bases from J; bases unmatched to any gene: 9. The CDR3 loop reads CASRPPDRGDTGELFF. DNA of the CDR3: TGTGCCAGCAGACCTCCAGACAGGGGAGACACCGGGGAGCTGTTTTTT. Using reference TRBV28 and TRBJ2-2 for the parts outside the CDR3, the full variable domain is DVKVTQSSRYLVKRTGEKVFLECVQDMDHENMFWYRQDPGLGLRLIYFSYDVKMKEKGDIPEGYSVSREKKERFSLILESASTNQTSMYLCASRPPDRGDTGELFFGEGSRLTVL.

As regards this clone: Additional DNA sequences in this sample encode the identical CDR3. The CDR3 bases are TGTGCCAGCAGCGTAGGGGGGTGGAACACTGAAGCTTTCTTT. It translates to CASSVGGWNTEAFF. The rearrangement uses TRBV9 and TRBJ1-1, with a weak D call TRBD1 (5 bases). CDR1 and CDR2 (germline): SGDLS, YYNGEE. Trimming removed 0 bases at V and 1 base at J, with 7 bases between. CDR3 length: 14 amino acids.

This clone was detected once. V gene TRBV4-2 combines with J gene TRBJ2-1; TRBD2 matches 13 bases. The germline V gene encodes CDR1 LGHNA and CDR2 YNFKEQ. The CDR3 sequence is 20 residues long. Losses at the gene ends were 2 bases for V and 1 base for J; bases not matched to a gene: 11. Here the CDR3 reads CASSQYRTSGSGSSYNEQFF. The CDR3 nucleotides are TGTGCCAGCAGCCAATACCGGACTAGCGGGAGCGGGAGTTCCTACAATGAGCAGTTCTTC.

This clone has a single count. This CDR3 reads CASSPLTGSTYEQYF. CDR3 DNA sequence: TGTGCCAGCAGTCCTCTTACAGGGAGCACCTACGAGCAGTACTTC. This chain links TRBV27 with TRBJ2-7; D might be TRBD1 (6 bases). Germline CDR1 is MNHEY and CDR2 is SMNVEV (reference sequence). The CDR3 loop spans 15 amino acids. Trimming left V 5 bases short and J 2 bases short, with 16 bases between.

The chain couples TRBV19 to TRBJ1-1; tentative D call: TRBD1 (6 bases). The CDR3 totals 17 residues. The V end lost 4 bases, the J end lost 3 bases, and 21 bases lay between the germline ends. Germline CDR1 LNHDA, CDR2 SQIVND (reference sequence). The CDR3 DNA reads TGTGCCAGTAGTAGGGGACCGGCGATTCGGGGGCACACTGAAGCTTTCTTT. Its translation: CASSRGPAIRGHTEAFF.

This chain links TRBV5-1 with TRBJ2-1, with TRBD1 matching 11 bases. CDR3 length: 17 amino acids. After removal of 0 bases from V and 2 bases from J, the junction contained 4 bases not matched to a gene. Germline V lookup: CDR1 SGHRS, CDR2 YFSETQ. The CDR3 sequence: CASSLDRTGGAYNEQFF. Written as DNA, the CDR3 is TGCGCCAGCAGCTTGGACCGGACAGGGGGCGCCTACAATGAGCAGTTCTTC.

This chain uses TRBV2 with TRBJ2-1; weak D call: TRBD2 (6 bases). Germline values: CDR1 SNHLY, CDR2 FYNNEI. V gave up 11 bases and J gave up 5 bases, with 16 bases separating them. The CDR3 runs 13 residues. The CDR3 DNA sequence: TGTGCCTCGGCGGGGCGGTCGAACAATGAGCAGTTCTTC. Translating gives CASAGRSNNEQFF.

A note on this clone: Other DNA sequences within the sample encode an identical CDR3. In DNA, the CDR3 is TGCGCCAGCAGCCAAGATCGGGGGATCTACAATGAGCAGTTCTTC. Protein sequence: CASSQDRGIYNEQFF. This rearrangement joins TRBV4-3 to TRBJ2-1, with D possibly TRBD2 on 6 matching bases. CDR1 and CDR2 (germline): LGHNA, YSLEER. CDR3 length: 15 amino acids. Trimming removed 0 bases at V and 3 bases at J, with 9 bases between.

The chain links TRBV27 to TRBJ1-1, with 8 bases that match TRBD1. V lost 4 bases to trimming and J lost 4 bases; unmatched junction nucleotides: 8. Germline V CDR1 and CDR2: MNHEY, SMNVEV (reference sequence). There are 15 residues in the CDR3. CDR3 region: CASSSLQGALTEAFF. CDR3 nucleotides: TGTGCCAGCAGTTCCCTTCAGGGGGCCCTCACTGAAGCTTTCTTT.

The V gene is TRBV11-3, the J gene TRBJ2-3; D is possibly TRBD1 (6 bases). The CDR3 loop spans 16 amino acids. Trimming took 4 bases from V and 4 from J, leaving 18 bases between them. CDR1 and CDR2 from the germline V gene are SGHNT and YENEEA. The CDR3 DNA reads as TGTGCCAGCAGCTGGGGGCCTCAGGATCCCCCAGATACGCAGTATTTT. Protein sequence: CASSWGPQDPPDTQYF.

The chain is built from TRBV30 and TRBJ1-1; the D gene is possibly TRBD1 (5 bases). The CDR3 spans 19 residues. Per germline, CDR1 GTSNPN and CDR2 SVGIG (reference sequence). The germline V and J ends were trimmed by 0 bases and 1 base, with 24 bases remaining between them. The CDR3 region has the DNA TGTGCCTGGAGTGTATTCCCTCGGGGACCAGAGAATCCGAACACTGAAGCTTTCTTT. It codes for CAWSVFPRGPENPNTEAFF. Full variable domain (outside the CDR3, taken from reference TRBV30 and TRBJ1-1): SQTIHQWPATLVQPVGSPLSLECTVEGTSNPNLYWYRQAAGRGLQLLFYSVGIGQISSEVPQNLSASRPQDRQFILSSKKLLLSDSGFYLCAWSVFPRGPENPNTEAFFGQGTRLTVV.

The rearrangement joins TRBV13 to TRBJ2-5; 9 nucleotides line up with TRBD1. This CDR3 is built from 14 residues. Trimming removed 6 bases from V and 5 bases from J; junction bases left unmatched: 7. Germline V CDR1 and CDR2: PRHDT, FYEKMQ (reference sequence). The CDR3 DNA reads TGTGCCAGCAGTCTTACAGGGGGCGGGGAGACCCAGTACTTC. Translated, it gives CASSLTGGGETQYF.

The gene calls are TRBV7-6 and TRBJ2-7; the D is unclear. Per the germline V gene, CDR1 is SGHVS and CDR2 is FNYEAQ. Trimming removed 5 bases at V and 3 bases at J, with 8 bases between. This CDR3 region has 12 residues. In DNA form, the CDR3 reads TGTGCCAGCAGCAAAAATGGCTACGAGCAGTACTTC. Its translation: CASSKNGYEQYF.

The rearrangement joins TRBV10-3 to TRBJ2-2; TRBD2 matches 11 bases. This CDR3 has 17 residues. Germline CDR1 and CDR2: ENHRY and SYGVKD. Germline trimming cut 6 bases from V and 1 base from J; bases unmatched to any gene: 7. CDR3 protein: CAIRGRGLAENTGELFF. DNA of the CDR3: TGTGCCATCAGAGGTAGGGGACTAGCGGAGAACACCGGGGAGCTGTTTTTT.

J is TRBJ2-1 and V is TRBV27; no firm D call. The CDR3 contains 17 residues. Germline V gene data show CDR1 as MNHEY and CDR2 as SMNVEV (reference sequence). V was cut by 2 bases and J by 3 bases, with 17 bases left in between. CDR3 DNA sequence: TGTGCCAGCAGTTTACCCCTACCGAGACGCCGCTACAATGAGCAGTTCTTC. As protein: CASSLPLPRRRYNEQFF.

The rearrangement links TRBV14 to TRBJ1-4; D ambiguous. The CDR3 consists of 13 residues. The V and J ends lost 6 bases and 11 bases respectively, with 16 bases between them. Germline assignment: CDR1 SGHDN and CDR2 FVKESK. CDR3 sequence reads: CASRLEAHGKLFF. Written as DNA, the CDR3 is TGTGCCAGCAGGTTAGAGGCCCACGGGAAACTGTTTTTT.

CDR3 nucleotides: TGCAGCGCCGGGGGCCCCCTGGTCTACGAGCAGTACTTC. It translates to CSAGGPLVYEQYF. The chain employs TRBV29-1 and TRBJ2-7; D tentatively reads TRBD1 or TRBD2 (6 bases each). CDR3 length: 13 amino acids. Trimming cost V 7 bases and J 3 bases, with 16 bases left between them. Germline-derived CDR1 and CDR2 are SQVTM and ANQGSEA.

Details on this clone: The same CDR3 arises from other DNA sequences in this sample as well. The genes are TRBV4-1 and TRBJ1-3, with D uncertain. Germline V gene sequence: CDR1 MGHRA, CDR2 YSYEKL. The CDR3 covers 15 residues. Trimming removed 0 bases from V and 7 bases from J, with 13 bases in between. CDR3 region: CASSQDEGSGNTIYF. DNA of the CDR3: TGCGCCAGCAGCCAAGACGAAGGATCCGGGAACACCATATATTTT.

This clone was found once. The V call is TRBV11-3, the J call TRBJ2-5, with TRBD1 matching 8 bases. CDR3 length: 16 residues. J was trimmed by 0 bases and V by 4 bases; bases with no gene match: 7. Per germline, CDR1 SGHNT and CDR2 YENEEA. Here the CDR3 reads CASSSIGTGNQETQYF. The DNA for the CDR3 is TGTGCCAGCAGCTCGATTGGGACAGGAAACCAAGAGACCCAGTACTTC.

CDR3 residues: CASSSLDGANYGYTF. The DNA for the CDR3 is TGTGCCAGCAGTTCCCTAGACGGAGCTAACTATGGCTACACCTTC. The chain combines TRBV27 with TRBJ1-2, with D unresolved. Trimming pared 4 bases from V and 0 bases from J, leaving 12 bases between. Germline CDR1 and CDR2: MNHEY and SMNVEV (reference sequence). The CDR3 consists of 15 residues.